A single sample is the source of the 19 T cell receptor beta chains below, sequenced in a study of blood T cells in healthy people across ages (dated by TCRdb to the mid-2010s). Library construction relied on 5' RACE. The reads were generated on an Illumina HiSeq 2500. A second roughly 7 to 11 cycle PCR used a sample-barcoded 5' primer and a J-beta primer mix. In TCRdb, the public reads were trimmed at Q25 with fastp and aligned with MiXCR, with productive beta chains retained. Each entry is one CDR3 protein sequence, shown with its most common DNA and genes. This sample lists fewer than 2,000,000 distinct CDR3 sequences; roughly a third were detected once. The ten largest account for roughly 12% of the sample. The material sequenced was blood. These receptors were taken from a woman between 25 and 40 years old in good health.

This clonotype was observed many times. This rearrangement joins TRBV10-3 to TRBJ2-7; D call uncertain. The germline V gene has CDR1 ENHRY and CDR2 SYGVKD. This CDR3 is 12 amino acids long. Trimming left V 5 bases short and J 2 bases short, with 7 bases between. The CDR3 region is CAISSEAYEQYF. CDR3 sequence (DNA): TGTGCCATCAGTTCCGAGGCCTACGAGCAGTACTTC.

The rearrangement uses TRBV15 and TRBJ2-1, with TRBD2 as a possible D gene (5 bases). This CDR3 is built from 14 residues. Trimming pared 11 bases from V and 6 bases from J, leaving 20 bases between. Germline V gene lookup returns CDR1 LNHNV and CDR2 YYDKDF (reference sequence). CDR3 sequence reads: CASGGGGSINEQFF. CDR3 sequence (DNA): TGTGCCTCCGGAGGTGGAGGTTCGATCAATGAGCAGTTCTTC.

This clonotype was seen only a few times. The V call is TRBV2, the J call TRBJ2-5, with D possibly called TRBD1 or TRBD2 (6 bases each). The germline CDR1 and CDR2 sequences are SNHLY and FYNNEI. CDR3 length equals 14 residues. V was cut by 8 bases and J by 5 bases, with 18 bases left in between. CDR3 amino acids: CASSEGELGETQYF. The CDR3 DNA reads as TGTGCCAGCTCGGAGGGGGAATTGGGGGAGACCCAGTACTTC.

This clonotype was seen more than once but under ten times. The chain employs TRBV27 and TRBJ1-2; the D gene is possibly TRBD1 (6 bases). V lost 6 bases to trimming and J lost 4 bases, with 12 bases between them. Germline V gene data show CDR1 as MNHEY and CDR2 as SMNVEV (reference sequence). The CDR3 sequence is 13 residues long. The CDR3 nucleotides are TGTGCCAGCAGCCCGGACAGCCGCTATGGCTACACCTTC. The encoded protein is CASSPDSRYGYTF.

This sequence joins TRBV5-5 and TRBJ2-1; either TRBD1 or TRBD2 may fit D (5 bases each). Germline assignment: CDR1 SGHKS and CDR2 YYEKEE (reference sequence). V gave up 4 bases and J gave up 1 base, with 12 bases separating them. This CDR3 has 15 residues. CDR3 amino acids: CASSMGRSSYNEQFF. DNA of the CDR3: TGTGCCAGCAGCATGGGACGATCATCCTACAATGAGCAGTTCTTC.

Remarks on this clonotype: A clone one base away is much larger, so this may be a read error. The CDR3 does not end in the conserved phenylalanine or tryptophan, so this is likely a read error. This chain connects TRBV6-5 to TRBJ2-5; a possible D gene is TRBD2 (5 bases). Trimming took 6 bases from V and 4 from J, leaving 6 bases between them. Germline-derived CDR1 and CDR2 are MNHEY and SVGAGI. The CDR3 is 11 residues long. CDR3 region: CASRTRETQYL. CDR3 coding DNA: TGTGCCAGCAGAACTAGAGAGACCCAGTACTTA.

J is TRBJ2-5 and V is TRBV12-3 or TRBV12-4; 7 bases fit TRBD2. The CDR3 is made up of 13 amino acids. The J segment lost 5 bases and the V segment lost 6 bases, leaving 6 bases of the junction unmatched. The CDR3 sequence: CASSRLAAETQYF. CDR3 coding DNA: TGTGCCAGCAGCAGACTAGCCGCTGAGACCCAGTACTTC.

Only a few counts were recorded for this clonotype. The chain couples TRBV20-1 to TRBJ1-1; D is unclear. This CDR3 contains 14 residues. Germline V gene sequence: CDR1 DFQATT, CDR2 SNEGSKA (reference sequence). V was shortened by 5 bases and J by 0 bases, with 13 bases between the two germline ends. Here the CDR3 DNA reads TGCAGTGCTTCCCTTCGGGTGATGAACACTGAAGCTTTCTTT. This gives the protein CSASLRVMNTEAFF.

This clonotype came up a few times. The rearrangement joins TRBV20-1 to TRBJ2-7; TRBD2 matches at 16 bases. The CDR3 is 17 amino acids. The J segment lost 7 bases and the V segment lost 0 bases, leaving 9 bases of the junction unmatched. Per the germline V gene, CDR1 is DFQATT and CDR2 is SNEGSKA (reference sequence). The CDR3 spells CSARDTGTSGRAREQYF. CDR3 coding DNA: TGCAGTGCTAGAGACACCGGGACTAGCGGGAGGGCGCGAGAGCAGTACTTC.

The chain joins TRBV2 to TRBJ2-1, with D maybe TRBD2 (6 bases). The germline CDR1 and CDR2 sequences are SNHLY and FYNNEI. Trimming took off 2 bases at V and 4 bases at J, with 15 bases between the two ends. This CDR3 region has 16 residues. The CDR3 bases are TGTGCCAGCAGTGAAAAACGGGCGCGGGGTTACAATGAGCAGTTCTTC. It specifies CASSEKRARGYNEQFF.

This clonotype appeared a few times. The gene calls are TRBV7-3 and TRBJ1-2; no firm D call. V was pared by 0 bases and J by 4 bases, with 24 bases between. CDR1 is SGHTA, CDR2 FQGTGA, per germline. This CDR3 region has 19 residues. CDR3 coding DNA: TGTGCCAGCAGCTTAACTCCCGGCCGGAACCCTACTAAAACCTATGGCTACACCTTC. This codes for CASSLTPGRNPTKTYGYTF.

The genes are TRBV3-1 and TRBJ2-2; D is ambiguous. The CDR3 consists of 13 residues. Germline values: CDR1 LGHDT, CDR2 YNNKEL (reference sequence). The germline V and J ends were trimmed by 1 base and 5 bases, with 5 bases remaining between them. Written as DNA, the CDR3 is TGTGCCAGCAGCCAAGTAGATACCGGGGAGCTGTTTTTT. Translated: CASSQVDTGELFF.

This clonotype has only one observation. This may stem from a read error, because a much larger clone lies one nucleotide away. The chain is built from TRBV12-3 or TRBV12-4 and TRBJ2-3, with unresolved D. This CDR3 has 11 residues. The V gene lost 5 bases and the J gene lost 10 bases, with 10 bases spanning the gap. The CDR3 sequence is CASSEANAQYF. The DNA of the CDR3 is TGTGCCAGCAGTGAGGCGAATGCGCAGTATTTT.

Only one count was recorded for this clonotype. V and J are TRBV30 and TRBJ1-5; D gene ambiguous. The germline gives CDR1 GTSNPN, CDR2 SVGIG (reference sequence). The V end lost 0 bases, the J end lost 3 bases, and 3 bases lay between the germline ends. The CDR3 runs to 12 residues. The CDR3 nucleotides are TGTGCCTGGAGTGTCCCCAATCAGCCCCAGCATTTT. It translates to CAWSVPNQPQHF.

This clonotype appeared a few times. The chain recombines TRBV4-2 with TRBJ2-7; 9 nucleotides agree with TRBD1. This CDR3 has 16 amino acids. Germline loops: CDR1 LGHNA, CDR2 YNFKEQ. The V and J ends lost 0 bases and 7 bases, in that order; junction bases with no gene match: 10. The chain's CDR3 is CASSQDRDRENGEQYF. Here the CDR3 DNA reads TGTGCCAGCAGCCAAGATCGGGACAGGGAGAATGGAGAGCAGTACTTC.

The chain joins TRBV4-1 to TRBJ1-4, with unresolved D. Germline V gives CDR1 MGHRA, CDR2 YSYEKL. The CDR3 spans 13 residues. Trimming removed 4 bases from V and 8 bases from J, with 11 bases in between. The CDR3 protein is CASSLTAGEKLFF. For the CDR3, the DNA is TGCGCCAGCAGCCTAACAGCGGGGGAAAAACTGTTTTTT.

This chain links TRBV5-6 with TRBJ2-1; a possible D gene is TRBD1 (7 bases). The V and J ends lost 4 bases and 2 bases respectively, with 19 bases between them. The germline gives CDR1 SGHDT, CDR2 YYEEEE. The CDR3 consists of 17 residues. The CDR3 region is CASSTSGGRLAYNEQFF. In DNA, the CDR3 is TGTGCCAGCAGCACATCAGGGGGGCGTTTAGCCTACAATGAGCAGTTCTTC.

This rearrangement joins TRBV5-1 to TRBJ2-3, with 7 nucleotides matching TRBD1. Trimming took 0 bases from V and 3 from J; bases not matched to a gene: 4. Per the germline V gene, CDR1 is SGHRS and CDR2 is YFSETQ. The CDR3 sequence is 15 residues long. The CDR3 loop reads CASSLEEGATDTQYF. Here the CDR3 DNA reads TGCGCCAGCAGCTTGGAAGAGGGGGCAACAGATACGCAGTATTTT.

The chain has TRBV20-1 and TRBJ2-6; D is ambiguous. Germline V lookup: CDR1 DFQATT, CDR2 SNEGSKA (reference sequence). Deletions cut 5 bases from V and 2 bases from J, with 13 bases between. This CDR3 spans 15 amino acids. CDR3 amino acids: CSASLALTGANVLTF. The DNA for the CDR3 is TGCAGTGCTTCGTTAGCCCTAACTGGGGCCAACGTCCTGACTTTC.